This T cell receptor (beta chain) was found in a study of cytomegalovirus exposure and HLA in healthy donors. Whole-study results and caveats: Evidence from a later analysis indicated that most CMV-associated TCR beta chains looked HLA-restricted.

Trimming stripped 5 bases from V and 8 bases from J, with 9 bases between. The germline gives CDR1 GTSNPN, CDR2 SVGIG (reference sequence). CDR3 size: 11 residues. Comments on this clone: Its antigen remains unknown.

The primer mix had 60 Vbeta and 13 Jbeta primers. The protocol was immunoSEQ multiplex PCR, while the TCRdb copy is restricted to in-frame clones and leaves out a portion. The sample records approximately 100,000 clones, about four fifths being singletons. This TCR derives from a woman in her 40s in good health and CMV-seronegative. Specimen: PBMCs. The gene calls are TRBV30 and TRBJ1-4; D perhaps matches TRBD1 (5 bases). The CDR3 DNA reads TGTGCCTGGGGGGCCTACGAAAAACTGTTTTTT. Translated: CAWGAYEKLFF.